The text below deals with one T cell receptor beta chain. Using RNA transcripts, the TCR beta CDR3 regions were amplified. HTBI primers were used in a first-round RT-PCR, which preceded a second-round multiplex PCR. TCRdb processed the multiplex PCR reads anew with MiXCR; each CDR3 protein has one entry. This sample has around 670,000 distinct CDR3 sequences, with 35% to 50% found just once. This sample stems from a study of Graves' ophthalmopathy and Graves' hyperthyroidism. The wider study: There was a collection of peripheral blood at initial diagnosis, before any treatment.

Patients were left out if they had other autoimmune diseases, uncontrolled infections, pregnancy or lactation. Sampling around 10 ml of fresh peripheral blood provided the PBMCs. Sequencing used peripheral blood. This clonotype originated in an adult man with Graves' ophthalmopathy.

The CDR3: CASSSDRGYGANVLTF. CDR3 nucleotide sequence: TGTGCCAGCAGCTCGGACAGGGGGTATGGGGCCAACGTCCTGACTTTC. The chain carries TRBV2 and TRBJ2-6; TRBD1 aligns across 10 bases. With 6 bases clipped from V and 3 bases from J, the junction kept 5 bases outside the gene matches. Per germline, CDR1 SNHLY and CDR2 FYNNEI. There are 16 residues in the CDR3.